The 27 T cell receptor beta chains reported below all come from one sample, sequenced in a study of blood T cell repertoires in COVID-19. This table comes from immunoSEQ multiplex PCR, and its TCRdb copy is limited to in-frame clones, with some not included. The sample contains over 150,000 clones, approximately 85% of which appear only once. Input material: peripheral blood. The receptors originated from a man in his 60s with COVID-19, enrolled during active disease.

CDR3 sequence: CASSQDRAYNSPLHF. CDR3 coding DNA: TGCGCCAGCAGCCAAGACAGGGCCTATAATTCACCCCTCCACTTT. This chain connects TRBV4-3 to TRBJ1-6; TRBD1 might be the D (5 bases). V was shortened by 0 bases and J by 2 bases, with 5 bases between the two germline ends. Germline V gene lookup returns CDR1 LGHNA and CDR2 YSLEER. The CDR3 is 15 amino acids.

V is TRBV7-2 and J is TRBJ2-2; D might be TRBD1 (5 bases). The CDR3 loop spans 15 amino acids. Germline V gene lookup returns CDR1 SGHTA and CDR2 FQGNSA. Trimming pared 2 bases from V and 7 bases from J, leaving 14 bases between. This chain's CDR3 is CASSLRWGHSGELFF. In DNA form, the CDR3 reads TGTGCCAGCAGCTTAAGGTGGGGCCATAGCGGGGAGCTGTTTTTT.

V gene TRBV5-6 combines with J gene TRBJ2-7; D ambiguous. The length of the CDR3 is 13 residues. Germline CDR1 reads SGHDT; CDR2 reads YYEEEE. Trimming shortened V by 1 base and J by 0 bases, and 5 bases separated the two germline ends. This CDR3 reads CASSLWSSYEQYF. In DNA form, the CDR3 reads TGTGCCAGCAGCTTGTGGAGCTCCTACGAGCAGTACTTC. Supplemented by reference TRBV5-6 and TRBJ2-7, the full variable domain reads DAGVTQSPTHLIKTRGQQVTLRCSPKSGHDTVSWYQQALGQGPQFIFQYYEEEERQRGNFPDRFSGHQFPNYSSELNVNALLLGDSALYLCASSLWSSYEQYFGPGTRLTVT.

The chain uses TRBV5-4 and TRBJ1-3; the D gene is possibly TRBD1 (5 bases). Germline values: CDR1 SGHNT, CDR2 YYREEE (reference sequence). Trimming stripped 0 bases from V and 3 bases from J, with 13 bases between. The CDR3 spans 16 residues. DNA for the CDR3: TGTGCCAGCAGCTTGGCCGGGGGAGCGGGTGGAAACACCATATATTTT. This encodes CASSLAGGAGGNTIYF.

V gene TRBV11-3 combines with J gene TRBJ2-3; D ambiguous. The CDR3 length is 15 residues. Germline V gene sequence: CDR1 SGHNT, CDR2 YENEEA. The V and J ends lost 0 bases and 0 bases respectively, with 7 bases between them. The CDR3 protein is CASSLDGTSTDTQYF. DNA of the CDR3: TGTGCCAGCAGCTTAGACGGTACTAGCACAGATACGCAGTATTTT.

The V call is TRBV19, the J call TRBJ1-4; D is possibly TRBD1 (6 bases). CDR3 length: 14 amino acids. V was cut by 6 bases and J by 7 bases, with 15 bases left in between. Germline CDR1 reads LNHDA; CDR2 reads SQIVND (reference sequence). The CDR3 spells CASRNREMGEKLFF. For the CDR3, the DNA is TGTGCCAGTAGAAACAGGGAGATGGGTGAAAAACTGTTTTTT. Full variable domain (rest looked up from reference TRBV19 and TRBJ1-4): DGGITQSPKYLFRKEGQNVTLSCEQNLNHDAMYWYRQDPGQGLRLIYYSQIVNDFQKGDIAEGYSVSREKKESFPLTVTSAQKNPTAFYLCASRNREMGEKLFFGSGTQLSVL.

The chain is built from TRBV6-5 and TRBJ2-7; 9 bases match TRBD1. CDR1 and CDR2 from the germline V gene are MNHEY and SVGAGI. Unmatched junction bases numbered 10, after V lost 6 bases and J lost 4 bases. CDR3 length equals 15 residues. The CDR3 DNA sequence: TGTGCCAGCAGGCCCGGGACAGGGTACGGGTACGAGCAGTACTTC. Encoded protein: CASRPGTGYGYEQYF.

This rearrangement joins TRBV11-3 to TRBJ2-2; tentative D call: TRBD2 (7 bases). V lost 5 bases, J lost 7 bases, and 20 bases lay in between. The CDR3 runs 16 residues. Germline V gives CDR1 SGHNT, CDR2 YENEEA. The CDR3 nucleotides read TGTGCCAGCAGCCCCCTTGGGGGGGGCTTCGGCGGGGAGCTGTTTTTT. This encodes CASSPLGGGFGGELFF. Complete variable domain (other parts from reference TRBV11-3 and TRBJ2-2): EAGVVQSPRYKIIEKKQPVAFWCNPISGHNTLYWYLQNLGQGPELLIRYENEEAVDDSQLPKDRFSAERLKGVDSTLKIQPAELGDSAVYLCASSPLGGGFGGELFFGEGSRLTVL.

The V call is TRBV18, the J call TRBJ2-1; a possible D gene is TRBD1 (5 bases). Germline CDR1 reads KGHSH; CDR2 reads LQKENI. The CDR3 runs to 19 residues. V lost 5 bases and J 5 bases, leaving 28 bases between the germline ends. Written as DNA, the CDR3 is TGTGCCAGCTCATCGATGGTGTCTCAGGGATCGGGTAAGAACAATGAGCAGTTCTTC. Residues: CASSSMVSQGSGKNNEQFF.

The chain recombines TRBV7-2 with TRBJ1-6; D unresolved. There are 15 residues in the CDR3. Germline-derived CDR1 and CDR2 are SGHTA and FQGNSA. Trimming pared 1 base from V and 3 bases from J, leaving 7 bases between. The CDR3 DNA is TGTGCCAGCAGCTTAGATGCGGTCTATAATTCACCCCTCCACTTT. The encoded protein is CASSLDAVYNSPLHF.

The chain has TRBV5-1 and TRBJ1-1; TRBD1 agrees at 8 bases. Germline CDR1 SGHRS, CDR2 YFSETQ. The CDR3 consists of 15 residues. J lost 1 base, V lost 1 base, and 3 bases had no gene match. CDR3 region: CASSLSGQGNTEAFF. In DNA form, the CDR3 reads TGCGCCAGCAGCTTGTCAGGACAGGGGAACACTGAAGCTTTCTTT. The full variable domain, rest sourced from reference TRBV5-1 and TRBJ1-1, is KAGVTQTPRYLIKTRGQQVTLSCSPISGHRSVSWYQQTPGQGLQFLFEYFSETQRNKGNFPGRFSGRQFSNSRSEMNVSTLELGDSALYLCASSLSGQGNTEAFFGQGTRLTVV.

This clone came up a few times. V is TRBV4-3 and J is TRBJ2-2, with 7 positions matching TRBD1. After removal of 6 bases from V and 3 bases from J, the junction contained 7 bases not matched to a gene. Germline V gene data show CDR1 as LGHNA and CDR2 as YSLEER. This CDR3 comprises 15 residues. In DNA, the CDR3 is TGCGCCAGCAGGCCGGGACAGCTAGACACCGGGGAGCTGTTTTTT. Its protein is CASRPGQLDTGELFF.

V gene TRBV12-5 combines with J gene TRBJ1-2, with D tentatively TRBD1 (6 bases). V lost 7 bases and J lost 3, with 21 bases in between. CDR3 length: 16 amino acids. The germline V gene has CDR1 LGHNT and CDR2 FRNRAP. The CDR3 nucleotides read TGTGCTAGTGCCCCCTCCTGGGACACCGTTTACTATGGCTACACCTTC. Residues: CASAPSWDTVYYGYTF.

The chain carries TRBV5-1 and TRBJ1-4; D gene unclear. The CDR3 has 14 amino acids. The V and J ends lost 0 bases and 0 bases respectively, with 3 bases between them. In germline, CDR1 is SGHRS, CDR2 YFSETQ. The CDR3 DNA reads TGCGCCAGCAGCTTGGCAACAACTAATGAAAAACTGTTTTTT. This translates into CASSLATTNEKLFF.

CDR3 sequence reads: CASRPVLSGNTIYF. The CDR3 DNA sequence: TGTGCCAGCAGACCCGTCCTAAGTGGAAACACCATATATTTT. This chain connects TRBV6-5 to TRBJ1-3, with D uncertain. This CDR3 comprises 14 residues. In germline, CDR1 is MNHEY, CDR2 SVGAGI. V lost 6 bases and J 3 bases, leaving 12 bases between the germline ends.

In its sample, this clone was seen a few times. V gene TRBV7-9 combines with J gene TRBJ2-7; D is uncertain. The germline gives CDR1 SEHNR, CDR2 FQNEAQ (reference sequence). This CDR3 is built from 11 residues. V was clipped by 2 bases and J by 3 bases, with 2 bases between them. As DNA, the CDR3 is TGTGCCAGCAGCTTACTCTACGAGCAGTACTTC. It translates to CASSLLYEQYF.

This clone was counted a single time. The chain joins TRBV4-1 to TRBJ1-1; D remains unclear. The CDR3 extends over 15 amino acids. V was shortened by 4 bases and J by 4 bases, with 16 bases between the two germline ends. Per germline, CDR1 MGHRA and CDR2 YSYEKL. The CDR3 region has the DNA TGCGCCAGCAGCCCATTACCTGGCAGTATCACTGAAGCTTTCTTT. Protein product: CASSPLPGSITEAFF.

This clone was seen just once. J is TRBJ2-5 and V is TRBV3-1 (or the pseudogene TRBV3-2), with 7 positions matching TRBD1. In germline, CDR1 is LGHDT, CDR2 YNNKEL (reference sequence). The junction had 12 bases not matched to a gene; V was cut back by 4 bases and J by 4 bases. This CDR3 spans 16 amino acids. The CDR3 coding sequence is TGTGCCAGCAGCCCCACTACATCGACAGGGCGAGAGACCCAGTACTTC. Translated, it gives CASSPTTSTGRETQYF.

The sample holds one count of this clone. The gene calls are TRBV11-2 and TRBJ2-1; perhaps TRBD2 as D (5 bases). Germline V lookup: CDR1 SGHAT, CDR2 FQNNGV. Trimming removed 5 bases at V and 6 bases at J, with 14 bases between. The CDR3 contains 14 residues. The DNA of the CDR3 is TGTGCCAGCAGCACCCAGACCCGGGGCAATGAGCAGTTCTTC. It specifies CASSTQTRGNEQFF.

The chain is built from TRBV6-2 or TRBV6-3 and TRBJ2-1, with TRBD2 identical over 8 bases. V was clipped by 2 bases and J by 10 bases; unmatched bases: 10. The CDR3 is 15 residues long. Germline CDR1 reads MNHEY; CDR2 reads SVGEGT. CDR3 coding DNA: TGTGCCAGCAGTTACCCCCTTCTCGGGGGGGGAGAGCAGTTCTTC. Translation gives CASSYPLLGGGEQFF.

The chain combines TRBV7-2 with TRBJ1-2, with a possible D match to TRBD1 (5 bases). The germline gives CDR1 SGHTA, CDR2 FQGNSA. The CDR3 is 14 residues long. Trimming pared 5 bases from V and 4 bases from J, leaving 14 bases between. CDR3 sequence: CASSGYRTSYGYTF. In nucleotides, the CDR3 is TGTGCCAGCAGCGGATACCGGACAAGCTATGGCTACACCTTC.

This chain joins TRBV10-3 and TRBJ2-1; 13 positions agree with TRBD2. CDR1 and CDR2 (germline): ENHRY, SYGVKD. The CDR3 has 15 residues. Trimming cost V 6 bases and J 5 bases; bases outside gene matches: 4. As DNA, the CDR3 is TGTGCCATCAGCCCGGGACTAGCGGGACACAATGAGCAGTTCTTC. Amino acid sequence: CAISPGLAGHNEQFF.

The rearrangement joins TRBV7-3 to TRBJ2-2; 7 positions match TRBD2. Germline V gives CDR1 SGHTA, CDR2 FQGTGA. CDR3 length: 16 residues. With 3 bases clipped from V and 0 bases from J, the junction kept 4 bases outside the gene matches. CDR3 in amino acids: CASSLTSNTNTGELFF. In DNA, the CDR3 is TGTGCCAGCAGCTTGACTAGCAACACGAACACCGGGGAGCTGTTTTTT.

This chain connects TRBV9 to TRBJ2-3, with 13 nucleotides matching TRBD2. The germline V gene has CDR1 SGDLS and CDR2 YYNGEE. The V and J ends lost 4 bases and 4 bases, in that order; junction bases with no gene match: 9. This CDR3 is 17 amino acids long. CDR3 nucleotides: TGTGCCAGCAGCCCGCAGGGACTAGCGGGAAGACCAGATACGCAGTATTTT. Its translation is CASSPQGLAGRPDTQYF.

This chain uses TRBV19 with TRBJ1-1; D is possibly TRBD1 (5 bases). Trimming removed 3 bases from V and 7 bases from J, with 9 bases in between. Germline V CDR1 and CDR2: LNHDA, SQIVND (reference sequence). This CDR3 has 12 amino acids. The CDR3 bases are TGTGCCAGTAGTATCTTCAGGGATGAAGCTTTCTTT. It is translated as CASSIFRDEAFF.

V gene TRBV10-3 combines with J gene TRBJ2-2, with 10 positions matching TRBD2. The CDR3 consists of 16 residues. CDR1 is ENHRY, CDR2 SYGVKD, per germline. The J segment lost 4 bases and the V segment lost 7 bases, leaving 9 bases of the junction unmatched. Here the CDR3 DNA reads TGTGCCATCACACCCGGAGCGGGGGGGACCACCGGGGAGCTGTTTTTT. The encoded protein is CAITPGAGGTTGELFF.

The sample holds one count of this clone. The chain joins TRBV15 to TRBJ1-1; 9 positions agree with TRBD1. The V and J ends lost 4 bases and 4 bases, in that order; junction bases with no gene match: 7. Per germline, CDR1 LNHNV and CDR2 YYDKDF (reference sequence). This CDR3 region has 15 residues. DNA of the CDR3: TGTGCCACCAGCATCGACAGGGGGTTGGGCACTGAAGCTTTCTTT. Translation gives CATSIDRGLGTEAFF.